This T cell receptor beta chain was sequenced for a study of beta chain features in type 1 diabetes. Study details: Summed over all samples, the examined sorted cells came to 85 million to 130 million. Study results and caveats: In type 1 diabetes patients, VDJ junctions had fewer insertions; deletions at these junctions were more frequent.

Points on this clone: Its antigen remains unidentified.

The CDR3 consists of 17 residues. V was cut by 2 bases and J by 4 bases, with 20 bases left in between. Germline V gene data show CDR1 as SGHAT and CDR2 as FQNNGV. Reverse transcription of all isolated RNA meant that expressed TCRB transcripts were sequenced. Sequencing was performed with immunoSEQ multiplex PCR; in TCRdb, only in-frame clones are kept and a portion is missing. The sample gives fewer than 250,000 clones, about 14% of which show up once; about 0.027% is in the top ten. About 120 mL of blood, on average, came from one heparinised draw per donor. Central memory, naive, regulatory and stem cell-like memory CD4+ cells were sorted by CD45RO/CCR7/CD25/CD127/CD95/CD27.

This receptor was identified in a woman aged 35 to 49 in good health. The material sequenced was naive CD4+ T cells from blood. This chain joins TRBV11-2 and TRBJ2-5; perhaps TRBD2 as D (6 bases). CDR3 loop: CASSLRGGLGVGETQYF. The CDR3 DNA reads as TGTGCCAGCAGCTTAAGGGGAGGTCTAGGGGTAGGAGAGACCCAGTACTTC.